The next 2 T cell receptor beta chains were all read from a single sample in a study of PD-1 blockade in mismatch repair-deficient tumors. TCRdb's table, derived via immunoSEQ multiplex PCR, lists solely in-frame clones and lacks some. The sample yields tens of thousands of clones, 88% seen once. The sample consisted of peripheral blood, taken 52 weeks after starting pembrolizumab. The receptors stem from an adult with mismatch repair-deficient cancer.

The chain combines TRBV6-5 with TRBJ2-3, with D possibly TRBD1 on 5 matching bases. Germline V gene sequence: CDR1 MNHEY, CDR2 SVGAGI. Trimming pared 0 bases from V and 2 bases from J, leaving 12 bases between. The CDR3 has 16 residues. CDR3 nucleotides: TGTGCCAGCAGTTACTCGGTCCAGGGCTTCACAGATACGCAGTATTTT. Its translation: CASSYSVQGFTDTQYF.

The chain links TRBV28 to TRBJ1-5; tentatively, D is TRBD1 (6 bases). Looked up from germline, CDR1 is MDHEN and CDR2 is SYDVKM. This CDR3 has 18 residues. V was shortened by 6 bases and J by 2 bases, with 23 bases between the two germline ends. The CDR3 region has the DNA TGTGCCAGCAGCCACGGACGGAGAGGGGGTTTTGGCAATCAGCCCCAGCATTTT. Its translation is CASSHGRRGGFGNQPQHF.